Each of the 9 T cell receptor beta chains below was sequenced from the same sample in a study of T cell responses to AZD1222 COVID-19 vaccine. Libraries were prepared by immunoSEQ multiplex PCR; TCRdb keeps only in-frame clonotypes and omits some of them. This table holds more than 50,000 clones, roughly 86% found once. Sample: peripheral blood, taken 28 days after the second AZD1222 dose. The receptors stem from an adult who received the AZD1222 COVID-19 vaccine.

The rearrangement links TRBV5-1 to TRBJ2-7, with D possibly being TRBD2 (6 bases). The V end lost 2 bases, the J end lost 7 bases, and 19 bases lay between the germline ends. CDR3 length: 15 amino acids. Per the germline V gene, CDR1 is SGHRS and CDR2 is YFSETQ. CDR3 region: CASSLRASGDKEQYF. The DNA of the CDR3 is TGCGCCAGCAGCTTAAGGGCCTCGGGGGATAAGGAGCAGTACTTC.

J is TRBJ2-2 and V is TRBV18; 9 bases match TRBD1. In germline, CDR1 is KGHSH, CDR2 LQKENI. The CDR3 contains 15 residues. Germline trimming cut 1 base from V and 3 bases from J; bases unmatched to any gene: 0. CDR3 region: CASSPRQGDTGELFF. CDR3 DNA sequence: TGTGCCAGCTCACCACGACAGGGGGACACCGGGGAGCTGTTTTTT.

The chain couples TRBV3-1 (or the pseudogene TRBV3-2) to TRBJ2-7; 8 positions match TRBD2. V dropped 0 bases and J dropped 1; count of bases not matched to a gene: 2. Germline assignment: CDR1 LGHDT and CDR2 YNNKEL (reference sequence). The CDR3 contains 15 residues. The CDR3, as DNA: TGTGCCAGCAGCCAAGATTCTAGCGGGTCCTACGAGCAGTACTTC. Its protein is CASSQDSSGSYEQYF.

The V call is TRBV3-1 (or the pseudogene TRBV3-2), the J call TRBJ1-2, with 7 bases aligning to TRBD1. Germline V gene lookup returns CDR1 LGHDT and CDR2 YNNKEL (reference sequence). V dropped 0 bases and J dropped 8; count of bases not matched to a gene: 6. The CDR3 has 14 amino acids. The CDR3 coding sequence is TGTGCCAGCAGCCAAGATCCGACAGGGAAAGGCTACACCTTC. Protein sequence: CASSQDPTGKGYTF.

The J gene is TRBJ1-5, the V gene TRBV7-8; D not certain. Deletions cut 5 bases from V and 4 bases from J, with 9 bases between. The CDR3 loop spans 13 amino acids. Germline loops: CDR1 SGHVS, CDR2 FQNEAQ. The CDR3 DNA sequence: TGTGCCAGCAGCCGGGGTCCAAATCAGCCCCAGCATTTT. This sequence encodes CASSRGPNQPQHF.

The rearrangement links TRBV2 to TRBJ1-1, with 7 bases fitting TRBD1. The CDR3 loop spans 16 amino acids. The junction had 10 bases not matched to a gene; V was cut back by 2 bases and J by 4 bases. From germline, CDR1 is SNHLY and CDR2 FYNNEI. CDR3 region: CASSEPGQDRSTEAFF. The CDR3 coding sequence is TGTGCCAGCAGTGAACCAGGACAGGATAGAAGCACTGAAGCTTTCTTT. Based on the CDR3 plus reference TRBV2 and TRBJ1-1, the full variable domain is EPEVTQTPSHQVTQMGQEVILRCVPISNHLYFYWYRQILGQKVEFLVSFYNNEISEKSEIFDDQFSVERPDGSNFTLKIRSTKLEDSAMYFCASSEPGQDRSTEAFFGQGTRLTVV.

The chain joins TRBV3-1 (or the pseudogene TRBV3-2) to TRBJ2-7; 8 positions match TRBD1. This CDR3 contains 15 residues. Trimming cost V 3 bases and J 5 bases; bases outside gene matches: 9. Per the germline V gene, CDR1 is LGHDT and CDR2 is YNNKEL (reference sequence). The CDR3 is CASSHFGQGADEQYF. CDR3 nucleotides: TGTGCCAGCAGCCATTTTGGCCAGGGGGCGGACGAGCAGTACTTC.

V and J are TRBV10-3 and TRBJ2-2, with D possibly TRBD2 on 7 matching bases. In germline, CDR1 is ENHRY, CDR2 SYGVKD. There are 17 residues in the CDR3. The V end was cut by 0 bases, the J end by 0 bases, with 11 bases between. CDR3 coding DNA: TGTGCCATCAGTGAGTCCGCGGGGGCGACGAACACCGGGGAGCTGTTTTTT. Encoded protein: CAISESAGATNTGELFF.

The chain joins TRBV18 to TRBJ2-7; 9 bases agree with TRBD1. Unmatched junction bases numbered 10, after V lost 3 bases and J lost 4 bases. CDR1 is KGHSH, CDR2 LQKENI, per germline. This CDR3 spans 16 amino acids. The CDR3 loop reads CASSPTPPGQGYEQYF. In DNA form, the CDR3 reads TGTGCCAGCTCACCTACCCCCCCGGGACAGGGTTACGAGCAGTACTTC.